Presented here are 31 T cell receptor beta chains from one specimen sequenced in a study of OX40 agonist ivuxolimab in advanced cancers. Generated by immunoSEQ multiplex PCR, the TCRdb table keeps only in-frame clones and is missing some. The repertoire holds about 60,000 clones, with under 85% as singletons. Sample: CD4+ or CD8+ T cells sorted from blood, taken in a trial of the OX40 agonist ivuxolimab. Receptor source: an adult with an advanced solid tumor such as melanoma, head and neck, liver or kidney cancer.

CDR3 DNA sequence: TGTGCCAGCACTCGGGATATTTCATCCTCCTACGAGCAGTACTTC. This sequence encodes CASTRDISSSYEQYF. J is TRBJ2-7 and V is TRBV6-1; D possibly corresponds to TRBD2 (5 bases). V lost 7 bases, J lost 0 bases, and 16 bases lay in between. CDR1 is MNHNS, CDR2 SASEGT, per germline. The CDR3 loop spans 15 amino acids.

This chain joins TRBV5-1 and TRBJ2-1, with 11 bases matching TRBD2. Germline loops: CDR1 SGHRS, CDR2 YFSETQ. The V gene end was trimmed by 5 bases and the J gene end by 0 bases; junction bases not matched to a gene: 13. The CDR3 totals 19 residues. The CDR3 DNA follows: TGCGCCAGCAGGCCGAGACTAGCGGGGAACTGGAGCTCCTACAATGAGCAGTTCTTC. Its translation is CASRPRLAGNWSSYNEQFF.

The rearrangement links TRBV6-6 to TRBJ1-2; 7 nucleotides agree with TRBD1. The CDR3 consists of 13 residues. Losses at the gene ends were 6 bases for V and 8 bases for J; bases not matched to a gene: 9. Germline values: CDR1 MNHNY, CDR2 SVGAGI (reference sequence). CDR3 nucleotide sequence: TGTGCCAGCAGCCAGGGGGAGTGGCGGGGCTACACCTTC. It translates to CASSQGEWRGYTF.

The rearrangement uses TRBV11-2 and TRBJ1-6, with 7 bases identical to TRBD1. Germline CDR1 reads SGHAT; CDR2 reads FQNNGV. V was pared by 0 bases and J by 9 bases, with 5 bases of the junction left unmatched. The CDR3 covers 15 residues. This CDR3 is CASSLDPTGTSPLHF. The CDR3 nucleotides read TGTGCCAGCAGCTTAGATCCGACAGGGACTTCACCCCTCCACTTT.

The chain has TRBV18 and TRBJ2-2; D might be TRBD2 (5 bases). The V and J ends lost 0 bases and 7 bases respectively, with 12 bases between them. Germline-derived CDR1 and CDR2 are KGHSH and LQKENI. The CDR3 has 15 amino acids. CDR3 residues: CASSPPLVSGGELFF. The CDR3, as DNA: TGTGCCAGCTCACCACCACTAGTTTCTGGCGGGGAGCTGTTTTTT.

The rearrangement links TRBV5-1 to TRBJ2-5; tentatively, D is TRBD2 (6 bases). This CDR3 spans 16 amino acids. V was trimmed by 1 base and J by 2 bases, leaving 15 bases between them. Germline CDR1 and CDR2: SGHRS and YFSETQ. This CDR3 reads CASSLRGGNTQETQYF. The CDR3 nucleotides are TGCGCCAGCAGCTTGCGGGGAGGCAATACTCAAGAGACCCAGTACTTC. The whole variable domain, remainder taken from reference TRBV5-1 and TRBJ2-5, is KAGVTQTPRYLIKTRGQQVTLSCSPISGHRSVSWYQQTPGQGLQFLFEYFSETQRNKGNFPGRFSGRQFSNSRSEMNVSTLELGDSALYLCASSLRGGNTQETQYFGPGTRLLVL.

The V call is TRBV6-6, the J call TRBJ1-1, with D perhaps matching TRBD1 (5 bases). V dropped 5 bases and J dropped 4 bases, with 11 bases sitting between them. This CDR3 is 13 amino acids long. Germline lookup yields CDR1 MNHNY and CDR2 SVGAGI (reference sequence). The CDR3 is CASSNRGGTEAFF. CDR3 nucleotide sequence: TGTGCCAGCAGTAATAGGGGTGGCACTGAAGCTTTCTTT.

About this clone itself: Other DNA sequences in this specimen translate into the identical CDR3. The chain employs TRBV5-1 and TRBJ2-2, with TRBD2 matching 11 bases. There are 15 residues in the CDR3. The germline CDR1 and CDR2 sequences are SGHRS and YFSETQ. J was trimmed by 3 bases and V by 2 bases; bases with no gene match: 0. CDR3 residues: CASSFSGRDTGELFF. For the CDR3, the DNA is TGCGCCAGCAGCTTTAGCGGGAGGGACACCGGGGAGCTGTTTTTT.

V usage is TRBV27 and J usage is TRBJ1-2; the D gene is possibly TRBD1 (6 bases). There are 14 residues in the CDR3. The germline V gene has CDR1 MNHEY and CDR2 SMNVEV (reference sequence). V lost 8 bases to trimming and J lost 4 bases, with 17 bases between them. In DNA, the CDR3 is TGTGCCAGCGGCAGGGGCTCGGGAAGCTATGGCTACACCTTC. Translation: CASGRGSGSYGYTF.

This rearrangement joins TRBV2 to TRBJ1-1, with 8 bases that match TRBD1. V dropped 6 bases and J dropped 1; count of bases not matched to a gene: 4. This CDR3 spans 14 amino acids. Germline V CDR1 and CDR2: SNHLY, FYNNEI. In nucleotides, the CDR3 is TGTGCCAGCAGCGTCACAGGGGGGAACACTGAAGCTTTCTTT. This encodes CASSVTGGNTEAFF.

The chain employs TRBV20-1 and TRBJ1-1; D is unresolved. Germline V gene lookup returns CDR1 DFQATT and CDR2 SNEGSKA (reference sequence). The CDR3 consists of 8 residues. V was pared by 6 bases and J by 9 bases, with 5 bases between. Here the CDR3 reads CSATKAFF. DNA of the CDR3: TGCAGTGCAACGAAAGCTTTCTTT.

The gene calls are TRBV21-1 and TRBJ2-2; the table's D call, TRBD1, was not checked against the DNA. TRBV21-1 is shown as a pseudogene. This CDR3 has 14 residues. Here the CDR3 reads CASSKGGGVGELFF. CDR3 in DNA: TGTGCCAGCAGCAAAGGGGGCGGAGTCGGGGAGCTGTTTTTT.

V and J are TRBV19 and TRBJ1-5, with 8 bases matching TRBD1. V trimming: 3 bases; J trimming: 3 bases; junction bases outside the gene matches: 4. The CDR3 extends over 15 amino acids. The germline V gene encodes CDR1 LNHDA and CDR2 SQIVND (reference sequence). CDR3 sequence reads: CASSIGQGYNQPQHF. In nucleotides, the CDR3 is TGTGCCAGTAGTATCGGACAGGGTTACAATCAGCCCCAGCATTTT.

This chain connects TRBV14 to TRBJ2-7; D possibly corresponds to TRBD1 (5 bases). The V end was cut by 1 base, the J end by 2 bases, with 18 bases between. The CDR3 totals 17 residues. Germline V gene sequence: CDR1 SGHDN, CDR2 FVKESK. The CDR3 reads CASSQGGRGRRTYEQYF. In DNA form, the CDR3 reads TGTGCCAGCAGCCAAGGAGGTAGGGGCCGACGCACCTACGAGCAGTACTTC.

This clone was observed a few times. This rearrangement joins TRBV30 to TRBJ1-2; 11 bases align to TRBD1. Germline V gives CDR1 GTSNPN, CDR2 SVGIG (reference sequence). V was pared by 7 bases and J by 4 bases, with 11 bases of the junction left unmatched. CDR3 length: 15 residues. CDR3 sequence reads: CAFYRDRGYSYGYTF. CDR3 nucleotide sequence: TGTGCCTTTTACCGGGACAGGGGGTATAGCTATGGCTACACCTTC. The entire variable domain, with the rest obtained from reference TRBV30 and TRBJ1-2, is as follows: SQTIHQWPATLVQPVGSPLSLECTVEGTSNPNLYWYRQAAGRGLQLLFYSVGIGQISSEVPQNLSASRPQDRQFILSSKKLLLSDSGFYLCAFYRDRGYSYGYTFGSGTRLTVV.

The chain joins TRBV4-1 to TRBJ1-1; D gene ambiguous. Germline V lookup: CDR1 MGHRA, CDR2 YSYEKL. V was clipped by 4 bases and J by 1 base, with 16 bases between them. This CDR3 is 16 amino acids long. The CDR3 DNA reads as TGCGCCAGCAGCCCTAGATCTGGTTTGGGGAACACTGAAGCTTTCTTT. It encodes CASSPRSGLGNTEAFF.

The chain links TRBV9 to TRBJ2-3; TRBD2 matches 8 bases. Trimming removed 1 base from V and 7 bases from J; junction bases left unmatched: 8. Per germline, CDR1 SGDLS and CDR2 YYNGEE. The CDR3 runs to 15 residues. The CDR3 loop is CASSVMSGSSNTQYF. The CDR3 nucleotides are TGTGCCAGCAGCGTAATGAGCGGGAGTAGTAATACGCAGTATTTT.

This clone has just a few counts. CDR3 bases: TGTGCCAGCAGTCCGACAGGGTCGGGTCAGCCCCAGCATTTT. Translation gives CASSPTGSGQPQHF. The chain has TRBV6-1 and TRBJ1-5; 7 nucleotides agree with TRBD1. V lost 5 bases to trimming and J lost 6 bases; unmatched junction nucleotides: 7. This CDR3 spans 14 amino acids. The germline V gene encodes CDR1 MNHNS and CDR2 SASEGT.

This clone was counted a single time. This chain links TRBV6-1 with TRBJ2-7; 7 nucleotides align to TRBD2. This CDR3 spans 17 amino acids. V was clipped by 2 bases and J by 3 bases; unmatched bases: 13. Germline V CDR1 and CDR2: MNHNS, SASEGT. In DNA form, the CDR3 reads TGTGCCAGCAGTGAACATAGTAAGGCGGGAGATTACTACGAGCAGTACTTC. It translates to CASSEHSKAGDYYEQYF.

The chain couples TRBV7-8 to TRBJ1-5; possibly TRBD1 for D (6 bases). Trimming shortened V by 5 bases and J by 6 bases, and 11 bases separated the two germline ends. Germline CDR1 reads SGHVS; CDR2 reads FQNEAQ. This CDR3 has 13 amino acids. CDR3 region: CASSLQGSQPQHF. In nucleotides, the CDR3 is TGTGCCAGCAGCCTCCAGGGGTCTCAGCCCCAGCATTTT.

V gene TRBV5-4 combines with J gene TRBJ1-1; TRBD1 is a possible D gene (6 bases). The germline V and J ends were trimmed by 2 bases and 4 bases, with 9 bases remaining between them. Looked up from germline, CDR1 is SGHNT and CDR2 is YYREEE (reference sequence). The CDR3 spans 13 residues. In DNA form, the CDR3 reads TGTGCCAGCAGCTTCAGGGGCGGCACTGAAGCTTTCTTT. This encodes CASSFRGGTEAFF.

This rearrangement joins TRBV6-5 to TRBJ1-2, with 9 bases fitting TRBD1. V shed 9 bases and J 5 bases; nucleotides not matched to a gene: 4. Per the germline V gene, CDR1 is MNHEY and CDR2 is SVGAGI. There are 12 residues in the CDR3. This chain's CDR3 is CASTGQGYGYTF. The CDR3 DNA is TGTGCCAGTACGGGACAGGGATATGGCTACACCTTC.

This clone was counted a single time. The chain has TRBV5-4 and TRBJ2-2; 7 bases align to TRBD2. CDR1 and CDR2 (germline): SGHNT, YYREEE (reference sequence). Losses at the gene ends were 3 bases for V and 0 bases for J; bases not matched to a gene: 8. CDR3 size: 17 residues. In DNA, the CDR3 is TGTGCCAGCAGCTACTTAGGCGGGAGTGCGAACACCGGGGAGCTGTTTTTT. It is translated as CASSYLGGSANTGELFF.

The chain has TRBV5-1 and TRBJ1-2; the D gene is possibly TRBD1 (5 bases). Trimming left V 3 bases short and J 2 bases short, with 14 bases between. Germline CDR1 and CDR2: SGHRS and YFSETQ. CDR3 length equals 15 residues. In DNA, the CDR3 is TGCGCCAGCAGCTCCGCTCTGGACACCAACTATGGCTACACCTTC. Translation gives CASSSALDTNYGYTF.

This chain joins TRBV5-1 and TRBJ2-3; 9 bases match TRBD2. Germline trimming cut 4 bases from V and 4 bases from J; bases unmatched to any gene: 10. This CDR3 spans 16 amino acids. Germline CDR1 and CDR2: SGHRS and YFSETQ. The CDR3 DNA reads TGCGCCAGCAGCCAAGTAGGCGGGAGGGTGGCAGATACGCAGTATTTT. It yields the protein CASSQVGGRVADTQYF.

On this clone: A junction boundary mismatches the germline segment, possibly from a read error. The rearrangement uses TRBV4-1 and TRBJ1-2; TRBD1 aligns across 8 bases. CDR1 and CDR2 from the germline V gene are MGHRA and YSYEKL. The CDR3 is 14 residues long. This chain's CDR3 is CASRQAGQDYGYTF. DNA of the CDR3: TGCGCCAGCAGACAAGCGGGACAGGACTATGGCTACACCTTC.

This clone was picked up a small number of times. The rearrangement joins TRBV18 to TRBJ1-2; D may be TRBD1 (5 bases). V was trimmed by 1 base and J by 5 bases, leaving 11 bases between them. In germline, CDR1 is KGHSH, CDR2 LQKENI. CDR3 length: 14 residues. DNA for the CDR3: TGTGCCAGCTCACCACGCGATCCAGGGTATGGCTACACCTTC. Amino acids: CASSPRDPGYGYTF.

This clone showed up just once. The CDR3 loop is CASRDARPGEQYF. In DNA form, the CDR3 reads TGTGCCAGCAGGGACGCCCGCCCTGGCGAGCAGTACTTC. This chain joins TRBV28 and TRBJ2-7; no firm D call. The V end was cut by 6 bases, the J end by 6 bases, with 15 bases between. There are 13 residues in the CDR3. Germline CDR1 MDHEN, CDR2 SYDVKM. Complete variable domain (other parts from reference TRBV28 and TRBJ2-7): DVKVTQSSRYLVKRTGEKVFLECVQDMDHENMFWYRQDPGLGLRLIYFSYDVKMKEKGDIPEGYSVSREKKERFSLILESASTNQTSMYLCASRDARPGEQYFGPGTRLTVT.

The sample holds one count of this clone. The rearrangement links TRBV6-6 to TRBJ1-4; D uncertain. Trimming took 6 bases from V and 3 from J, leaving 14 bases between them. CDR3 length: 15 amino acids. The germline V gene encodes CDR1 MNHNY and CDR2 SVGAGI (reference sequence). CDR3 region: CASRGSRSANEKLFF. As DNA, the CDR3 is TGTGCCAGCAGGGGTTCCAGGTCGGCTAATGAAAAACTGTTTTTT.

The genes are TRBV28 and TRBJ2-1, with D tentatively TRBD2 (6 bases). This CDR3 spans 14 amino acids. CDR1 is MDHEN and CDR2 is SYDVKM in the germline V gene. V gave up 5 bases and J gave up 1 base, with 9 bases separating them. DNA of the CDR3: TGTGCCAGCAGTCGGGGGAGGTCCTACAATGAGCAGTTCTTC. Translation gives CASSRGRSYNEQFF.

The chain uses TRBV4-1 and TRBJ1-2, with D unclear. V dropped 4 bases and J dropped 7 bases, with 16 bases sitting between them. The CDR3 length is 14 residues. Germline V gene lookup returns CDR1 MGHRA and CDR2 YSYEKL. The CDR3 DNA reads as TGCGCCAGCAGCCGGGCTGGGAGCCTGGGTGGCTACACCTTC. This translates into CASSRAGSLGGYTF.